This T cell receptor beta chain was documented in a study of blood T cells in healthy people across ages. In the study overall: Template-switching capture recovered about one barcoded beta molecule per two T cells.

This clonotype has only a few counts. Alongside a J-beta primer mix, a sample-barcoded 5' primer served in a second PCR lasting roughly 6 to 12 cycles. TCRdb independently ran MiXCR on the 5' RACE reads; one entry per CDR3 protein. The sample yields 850,000 to 1,300,000 distinct CDR3 sequences, 45% seen once. Sequencing was done on a sample of blood. The TCR sequence derives from a woman between 55 and 75 years old in good health.

The CDR3 DNA follows: TGTGCCAGCAGTTACGCGACAGGGGGCCCAAGGGGCTACACCTTC. It yields the protein CASSYATGGPRGYTF. The chain links TRBV6-5 to TRBJ1-2; 10 bases line up with TRBD1. Germline CDR1 is MNHEY and CDR2 is SVGAGI. Unmatched junction bases numbered 8, after V lost 2 bases and J lost 8 bases. The CDR3 consists of 15 residues.